These T cell receptor beta chains were read from a single sample in a study of T-cell reconstitution after alpha-beta-depleted transplantation in children. TCRdb passed the PCR reads through MiXCR, listing each CDR3 protein once. The sample lists about 210,000 distinct CDR3 sequences, approximately 19% seen once, with just under 45% in the top ten. Sample: PBMCs, mostly from graft donor cells, taken 360 days after TCRalphabeta/CD19-depleted stem cell transplant. All receptors derive from a male patient aged 2-15 years who had a stem cell transplant for acute lymphoblastic leukemia, so the T cells may come from the graft donor. Each CDR3 is given with its conserved first and last residue. A D gene is named only where the DNA matches it firmly. Some rows have no size entry. The others give once, few or many, or a class for an expanded clone.

size | D | J | V | length | CDR3 | DNA
. | TRBD2 | TRBJ2-7 | TRBV7-8 | 14 | CASSMGLEIAEQYF | TGTGCCAGCAGCATGGGACTAGAGATAGCCGAGCAGTACTTC
. | . | TRBJ1-2 | TRBV6-1 | 13 | CASSEEWDLPYTF | TGTGCCAGCAGTGAAGAGTGGGACCTGCCCTACACCTTC
. | . | TRBJ2-3 | TRBV15 | 13 | CATSRGQPDTQYF | TGTGCCACCAGCAGAGGACAGCCAGATACGCAGTATTTT
. | . | TRBJ1-1 | TRBV5-4 | 15 | CASSLDVGLVTEAFF | TGTGCCAGCAGCTTGGACGTCGGGTTGGTCACTGAAGCTTTCTTT
. | TRBD1 | TRBJ2-7 | TRBV4-2 | 16 | CASSQVSGQGSNEQYF | TGTGCCAGCAGCCAAGTTTCGGGACAGGGGAGCAACGAGCAGTACTTC
. | . | TRBJ1-1 | TRBV11-2 | 14 | CASSLSVGNTEAFF | TGTGCCAGCAGCTTATCGGTGGGGAACACTGAAGCTTTCTTT
few | TRBD1 | TRBJ2-1 | TRBV28 | 15 | CASETGVSSYNEQFF | TGTGCCAGCGAAACAGGGGTCAGCTCCTACAATGAGCAGTTCTTC
few | . | TRBJ1-1 | TRBV15 | 14 | CATSERKVNTEAFF | TGTGCCACCAGCGAGAGAAAAGTGAACACTGAAGCTTTCTTT
many | TRBD2 | TRBJ2-1 | TRBV2 | 15 | CASSEEWLAGGKQFF | TGTGCCAGCAGTGAAGAATGGCTAGCGGGGGGAAAGCAGTTCTTC
. | TRBD2 | TRBJ2-5 | TRBV5-1 | 16 | CASSPGLAGDQETQYF | TGCGCCAGCAGCCCGGGACTAGCGGGGGACCAAGAGACCCAGTACTTC
. | . | TRBJ2-3 | TRBV12-3/TRBV12-4 | 16 | CASRGLAGRSTDTQYF | TGTGCCAGCAGGGGTCTAGCTGGACGTAGCACAGATACGCAGTATTTT
. | . | TRBJ1-6 | TRBV29-1 | 12 | CSVMTGNSPLHF | TGCAGCGTCATGACGGGGAATTCACCCCTCCACTTT
. | TRBD2 | TRBJ2-1 | TRBV7-2 | 15 | CASSLTSGGAGEQFF | TGTGCCAGCAGCCTAACTAGCGGGGGGGCAGGTGAGCAGTTCTTC
once | . | TRBJ2-4 | TRBV6-2/TRBV6-3 | 11 | CASSQSNIQYF | TGTGCCAGCAGTCAGTCGAACATTCAGTACTTC
few | TRBD1 | TRBJ2-7 | TRBV20-1 | 13 | CSTHGTGMDEQYF | TGCAGTACCCACGGGACAGGGATGGACGAGCAGTACTTC
. | . | TRBJ2-1 | TRBV7-2 | 15 | CAGTQDEGVYNEQFF | TGTGCTGGGACGCAGGATGAAGGGGTGTACAATGAGCAGTTCTTC
. | TRBD1 | TRBJ2-1 | TRBV5-1 | 15 | CASSPGGRSYNEQFF | TGCGCCAGCAGTCCAGGGGGAAGGTCCTACAATGAGCAGTTCTTC
few | . | TRBJ2-7 | TRBV20-1 | 12 | CSASMGMGEQYF | TGCAGTGCTAGTATGGGGATGGGTGAGCAGTACTTC
. | . | TRBJ1-1 | TRBV29-1 | 11 | CSAQGPSEAFF | TGCAGCGCCCAAGGACCCTCTGAAGCTTTCTTT
few | . | TRBJ1-1 | TRBV2 | 14 | CASSTQVGYTEAFF | TGTGCCAGCAGCACCCAAGTAGGGTACACTGAAGCTTTCTTT
. | TRBD1 | TRBJ2-2 | TRBV29-1 | 14 | CSVRQGMSTGELFF | TGCAGCGTCCGACAGGGGATGAGCACCGGGGAGCTGTTTTTT
few | . | TRBJ2-7 | TRBV12-5 | 17 | CASGLVPGPTRPYEQYF | TGTGCTAGTGGTTTGGTACCCGGACCCACCAGGCCCTACGAGCAGTACTTC
. | . | TRBJ1-5 | TRBV28 | 15 | CASTAEVYSNQPQHF | TGTGCCAGCACGGCGGAGGTTTATAGCAATCAGCCCCAGCATTTT
many | TRBD1 | TRBJ1-5 | TRBV18 | 15 | CASSPPGQGNQPQHF | TGTGCCAGCTCACCACCGGGACAGGGCAACCAGCCCCAGCATTTT
few | TRBD1 | TRBJ2-7 | TRBV10-3 | 16 | CAISDSATGLYHEQYF | TGTGCCATCAGTGATTCGGCGACAGGGTTATATCACGAGCAGTACTTC
. | . | TRBJ2-3 | TRBV28 | 14 | CASSFTPAVDTQYF | TGTGCCAGCAGTTTTACCCCTGCGGTAGATACGCAGTATTTT
. | . | TRBJ2-3 | TRBV4-2 | 16 | CASRLSEGLPTDTQYF | TGTGCCAGCAGGCTTTCAGAGGGACTTCCCACAGATACGCAGTATTTT
few | . | TRBJ1-5 | TRBV29-1 | 14 | CSVSLTASNQPQHF | TGCAGCGTTAGCCTAACAGCGAGCAATCAGCCCCAGCATTTT
. | . | TRBJ1-6 | TRBV12-3/TRBV12-4 | 16 | CASSPGQGLGDSPLHF | TGTGCCAGCAGCCCAGGGCAGGGATTAGGGGATTCACCCCTCCACTTT
few | . | TRBJ2-1 | TRBV29-1 | 11 | CSADSYNEQFF | TGCAGCGCCGACTCCTACAATGAGCAGTTCTTC
few | . | TRBJ2-2 | TRBV6-5 | 15 | CASSYGGRVTGELFF | TGTGCCAGCAGTTACGGCGGCAGAGTAACCGGGGAGCTGTTTTTT
. | . | TRBJ2-7 | TRBV12-3/TRBV12-4 | 16 | CASSFRGMDTSYEQYF | TGTGCCAGCAGTTTCAGAGGAATGGATACCTCCTACGAGCAGTACTTC
few | TRBD2 | TRBJ2-7 | TRBV28 | 19 | CASSLVGQAGGPNSYEQYF | TGTGCCAGCAGTTTGGTGGGGCAAGCGGGAGGGCCAAACTCCTACGAGCAGTACTTC
few | . | TRBJ1-5 | TRBV28 | 15 | CASSPWGSEAQPQHF | TGTGCCAGCAGTCCATGGGGGAGTGAGGCGCAGCCCCAGCATTTT
. | . | TRBJ2-5 | TRBV5-1 | 14 | CASSFQAQKETQYF | TGCGCCAGCAGCTTCCAAGCACAGAAAGAGACCCAGTACTTC
few | TRBD1 | TRBJ2-5 | TRBV27 | 13 | CASSYRGMETQYF | TGTGCCAGCAGTTACAGGGGGATGGAGACCCAGTACTTC
few | . | TRBJ2-6 | TRBV11-1 | 15 | CASSLDSYGANVLTF | TGTGCCAGCAGCTTAGACAGTTATGGGGCCAACGTCCTGACTTTC
. | . | TRBJ1-6 | TRBV12-3/TRBV12-4 | 14 | CASSFHRENSPLHF | TGTGCCAGCAGTTTTCACAGGGAGAATTCACCCCTCCACTTT
. | . | TRBJ2-1 | TRBV5-1 | 14 | CASSGQVSYNEQFF | TGCGCCAGCAGCGGCCAGGTCTCCTACAATGAGCAGTTCTTC
. | . | TRBJ2-2 | TRBV6-5 | 17 | CASSSYSGRANTGELFF | TGTGCCAGCAGTTCCTACTCGGGTAGGGCGAACACCGGGGAGCTGTTTTTT
few | . | TRBJ2-1 | TRBV24-1 | 14 | CATEGRGSYNEQFF | TGTGCCACCGAAGGCAGGGGCTCCTACAATGAGCAGTTCTTC
many | . | TRBJ2-1 | TRBV7-2 | 17 | CASSLTPGTRGNNEQFF | TGTGCCAGCAGCTTAACCCCCGGGACTCGGGGAAACAATGAGCAGTTCTTC
. | . | TRBJ2-3 | TRBV10-2 | 12 | CASQRDGDTQYF | TGCGCCAGCCAAAGAGACGGAGATACGCAGTATTTT
many | . | TRBJ1-1 | TRBV12-5 | 15 | CASGYTRADNTEAFF | TGTGCTAGTGGTTACACAAGGGCAGACAACACTGAAGCTTTCTTT
many | . | TRBJ2-7 | TRBV12-3/TRBV12-4 | 14 | CASSGLGRTYEQYF | TGTGCCAGCAGTGGCCTGGGACGGACCTACGAGCAGTACTTC
. | . | TRBJ2-7 | TRBV25-1 | 14 | CASSAWGSFYEQYF | TGTGCCAGCAGTGCTTGGGGTTCCTTCTACGAGCAGTACTTC